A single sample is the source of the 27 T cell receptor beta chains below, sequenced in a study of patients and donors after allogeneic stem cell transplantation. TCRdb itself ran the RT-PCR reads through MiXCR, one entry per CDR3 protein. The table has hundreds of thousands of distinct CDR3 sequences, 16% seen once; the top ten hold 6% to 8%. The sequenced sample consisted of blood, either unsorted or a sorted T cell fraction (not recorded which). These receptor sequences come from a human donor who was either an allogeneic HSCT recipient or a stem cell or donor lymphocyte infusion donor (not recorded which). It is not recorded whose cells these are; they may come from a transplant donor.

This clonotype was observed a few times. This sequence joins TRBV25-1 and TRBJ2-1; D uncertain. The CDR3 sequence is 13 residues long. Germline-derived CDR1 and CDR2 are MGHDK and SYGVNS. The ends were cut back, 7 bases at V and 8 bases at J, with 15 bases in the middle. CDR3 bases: TGTGCCAGCACCCATCCGCCCGGGTATGAGCAGTTCTTC. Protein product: CASTHPPGYEQFF.

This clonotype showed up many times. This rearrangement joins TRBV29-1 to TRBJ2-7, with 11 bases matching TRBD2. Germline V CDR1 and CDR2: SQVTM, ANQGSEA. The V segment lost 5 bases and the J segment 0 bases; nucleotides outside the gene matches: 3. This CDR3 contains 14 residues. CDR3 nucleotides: TGCAGCGTTTTAGCGGGAGGGAGCTCCTACGAGCAGTACTTC. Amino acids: CSVLAGGSSYEQYF.

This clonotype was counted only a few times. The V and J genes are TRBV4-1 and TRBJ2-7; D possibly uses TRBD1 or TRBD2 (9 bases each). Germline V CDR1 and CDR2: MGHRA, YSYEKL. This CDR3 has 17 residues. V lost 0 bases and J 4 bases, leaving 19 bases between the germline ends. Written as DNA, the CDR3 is TGCGCCAGCAGCCAAGATAGCGGGAGACAGGGGGGGTACGAGCAGTACTTC. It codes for CASSQDSGRQGGYEQYF.

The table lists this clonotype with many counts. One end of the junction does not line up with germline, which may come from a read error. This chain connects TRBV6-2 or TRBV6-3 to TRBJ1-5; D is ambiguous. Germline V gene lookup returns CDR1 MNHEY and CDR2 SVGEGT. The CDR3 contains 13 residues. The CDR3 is CASSYGGNQPQHF. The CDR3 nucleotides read TGCGCCAGCAGCTACGGGGGCAATCAGCCCCAGCATTTT.

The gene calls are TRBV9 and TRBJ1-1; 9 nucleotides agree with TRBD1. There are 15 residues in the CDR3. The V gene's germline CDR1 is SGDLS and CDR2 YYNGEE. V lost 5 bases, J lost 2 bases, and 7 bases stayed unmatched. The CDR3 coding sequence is TGTGCCAGCAGATTTGGGACAGGGCTAAACACTGAAGCTTTCTTT. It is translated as CASRFGTGLNTEAFF.

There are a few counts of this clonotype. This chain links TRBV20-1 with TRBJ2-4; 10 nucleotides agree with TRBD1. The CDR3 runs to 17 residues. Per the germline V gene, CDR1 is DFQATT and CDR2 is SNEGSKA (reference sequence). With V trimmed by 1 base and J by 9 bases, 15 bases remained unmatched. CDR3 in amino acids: CSARADRDRGLYGIQYF. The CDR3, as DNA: TGCAGTGCTAGAGCTGACCGGGACAGGGGATTATACGGCATTCAGTACTTC.

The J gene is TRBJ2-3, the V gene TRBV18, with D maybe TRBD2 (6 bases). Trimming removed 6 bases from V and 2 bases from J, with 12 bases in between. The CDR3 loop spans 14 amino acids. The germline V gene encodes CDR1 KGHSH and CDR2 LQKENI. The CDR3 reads CASSSGLYTDTQYF. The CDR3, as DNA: TGTGCCAGCTCCTCGGGACTTTACACAGATACGCAGTATTTT.

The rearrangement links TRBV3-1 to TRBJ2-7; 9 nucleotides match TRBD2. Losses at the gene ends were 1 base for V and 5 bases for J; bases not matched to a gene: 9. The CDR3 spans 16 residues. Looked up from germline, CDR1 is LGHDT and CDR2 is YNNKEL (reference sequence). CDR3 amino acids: CASSQGGTSGFHEQYF. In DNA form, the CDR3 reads TGTGCCAGCAGCCAAGGGGGAACTAGCGGGTTCCACGAGCAGTACTTC.

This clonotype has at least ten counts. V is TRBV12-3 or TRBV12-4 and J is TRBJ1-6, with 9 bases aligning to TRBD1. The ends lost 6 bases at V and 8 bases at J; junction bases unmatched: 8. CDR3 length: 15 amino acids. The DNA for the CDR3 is TGTGCCAGCAGCGAAACAGGGGGCGTCTATTCACCCCTCCACTTT. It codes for CASSETGGVYSPLHF.

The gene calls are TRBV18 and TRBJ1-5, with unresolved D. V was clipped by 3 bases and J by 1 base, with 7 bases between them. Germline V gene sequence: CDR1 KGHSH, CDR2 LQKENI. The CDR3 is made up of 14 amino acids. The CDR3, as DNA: TGTGCCAGCTCACCTCTCCGGAGCAATCAGCCCCAGCATTTT. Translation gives CASSPLRSNQPQHF.

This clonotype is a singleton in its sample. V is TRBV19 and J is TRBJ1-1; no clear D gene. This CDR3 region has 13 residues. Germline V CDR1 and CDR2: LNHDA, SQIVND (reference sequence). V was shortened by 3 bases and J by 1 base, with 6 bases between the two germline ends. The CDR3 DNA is TGTGCCAGTAGTATTTGGGAGAACACTGAAGCTTTCTTT. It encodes CASSIWENTEAFF.

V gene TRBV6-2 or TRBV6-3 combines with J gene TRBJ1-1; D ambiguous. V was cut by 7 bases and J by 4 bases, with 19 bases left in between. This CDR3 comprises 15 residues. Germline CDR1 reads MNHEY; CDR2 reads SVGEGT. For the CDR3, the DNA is TGTGCCAGCATTCGAGTCCCTTTCGGTGGCACTGAAGCTTTCTTT. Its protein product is CASIRVPFGGTEAFF.

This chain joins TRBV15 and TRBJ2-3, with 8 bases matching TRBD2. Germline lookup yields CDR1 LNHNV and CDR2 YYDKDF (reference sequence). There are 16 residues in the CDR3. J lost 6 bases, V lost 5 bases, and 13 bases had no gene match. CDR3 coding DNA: TGTGCCACCAGCCCCGAGGCGCGGGGGGTAACGGATACGCAGTATTTT. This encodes CATSPEARGVTDTQYF.

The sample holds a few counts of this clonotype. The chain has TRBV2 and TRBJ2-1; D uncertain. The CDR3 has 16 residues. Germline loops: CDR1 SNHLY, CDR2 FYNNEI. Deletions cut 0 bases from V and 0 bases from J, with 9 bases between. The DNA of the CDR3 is TGTGCCAGCAGTGAAGCCGGACCTAGCTCCTACAATGAGCAGTTCTTC. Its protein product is CASSEAGPSSYNEQFF.

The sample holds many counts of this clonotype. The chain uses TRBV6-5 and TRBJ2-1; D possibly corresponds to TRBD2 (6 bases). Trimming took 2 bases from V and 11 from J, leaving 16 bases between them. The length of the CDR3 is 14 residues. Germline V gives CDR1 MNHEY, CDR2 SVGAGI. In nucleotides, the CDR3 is TGTGCCAGCAGTTACGGAGGGGACCCGGAGAAGCAGTTCTTC. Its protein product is CASSYGGDPEKQFF.

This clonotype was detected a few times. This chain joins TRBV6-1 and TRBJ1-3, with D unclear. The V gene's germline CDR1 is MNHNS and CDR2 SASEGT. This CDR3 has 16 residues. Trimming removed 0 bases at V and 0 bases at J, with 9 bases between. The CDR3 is CASSEALLSSGNTIYF. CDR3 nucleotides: TGTGCCAGCAGTGAAGCGCTTCTTAGCTCTGGAAACACCATATATTTT.

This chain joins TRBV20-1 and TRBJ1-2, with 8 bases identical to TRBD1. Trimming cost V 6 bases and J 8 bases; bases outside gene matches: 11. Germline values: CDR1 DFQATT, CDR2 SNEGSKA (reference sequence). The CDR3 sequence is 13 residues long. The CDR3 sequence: CSAPDRVNGGYTF. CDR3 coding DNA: TGCAGTGCCCCGGACAGGGTGAATGGCGGCTACACCTTC.

For the CDR3, the DNA is TGCAGCGTGGCAGGGGTCGACTATGGCTACACCTTC. Translating gives CSVAGVDYGYTF. The rearrangement uses TRBV29-1 and TRBJ1-2; tentative D call: TRBD1 (6 bases). Between the trimmed V and J ends, which lost 6 bases and 3 bases, there was a span of 11 bases. The CDR3 has 12 amino acids. Germline CDR1 SQVTM, CDR2 ANQGSEA.

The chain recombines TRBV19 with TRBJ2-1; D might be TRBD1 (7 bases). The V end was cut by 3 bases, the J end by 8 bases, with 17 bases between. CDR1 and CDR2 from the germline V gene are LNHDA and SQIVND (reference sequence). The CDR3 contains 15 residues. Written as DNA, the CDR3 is TGTGCCAGTAGTATTTTTCAGGGGGGTATGGATGAGCAGTTCTTC. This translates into CASSIFQGGMDEQFF.

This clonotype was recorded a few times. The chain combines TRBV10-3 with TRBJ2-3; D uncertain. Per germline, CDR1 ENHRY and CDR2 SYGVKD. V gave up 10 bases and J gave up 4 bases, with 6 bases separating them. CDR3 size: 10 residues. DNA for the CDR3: TGTGCCACCCTAGCAGATACGCAGTATTTT. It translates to CATLADTQYF.

The CDR3 spells CSVGSVTGTNYGYTF. In DNA, the CDR3 is TGCAGCGTTGGGTCCGTGACAGGGACAAACTATGGCTACACCTTC. The V gene is TRBV29-1, the J gene TRBJ1-2, with 7 bases lining up with TRBD1. The V gene end was trimmed by 4 bases and the J gene end by 2 bases; junction bases not matched to a gene: 10. CDR3 length: 15 residues. Per germline, CDR1 SQVTM and CDR2 ANQGSEA.

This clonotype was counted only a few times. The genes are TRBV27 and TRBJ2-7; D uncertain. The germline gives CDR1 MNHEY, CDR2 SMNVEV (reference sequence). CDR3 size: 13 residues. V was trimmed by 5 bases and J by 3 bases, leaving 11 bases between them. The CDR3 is CASSTGIYYEQYF. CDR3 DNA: TGTGCCAGCAGTACGGGCATCTACTACGAGCAGTACTTC.

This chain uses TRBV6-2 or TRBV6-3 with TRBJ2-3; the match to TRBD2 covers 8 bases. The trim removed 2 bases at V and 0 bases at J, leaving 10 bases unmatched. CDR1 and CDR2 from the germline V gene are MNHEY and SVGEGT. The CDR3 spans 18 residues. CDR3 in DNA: TGTGCCAGCAGTTACGTAGCGGGGAGAACTTCTAGCACAGATACGCAGTATTTT. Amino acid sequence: CASSYVAGRTSSTDTQYF.

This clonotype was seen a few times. The CDR3, as DNA: TGTGCCAGCAGCCTCTGGGGGGACTCACAGTTCTTC. Its protein is CASSLWGDSQFF. The chain links TRBV11-2 to TRBJ2-1; maybe TRBD2 (6 bases). There are 12 residues in the CDR3. Germline-derived CDR1 and CDR2 are SGHAT and FQNNGV. V lost 5 bases to trimming and J lost 13 bases, with 15 bases between them.

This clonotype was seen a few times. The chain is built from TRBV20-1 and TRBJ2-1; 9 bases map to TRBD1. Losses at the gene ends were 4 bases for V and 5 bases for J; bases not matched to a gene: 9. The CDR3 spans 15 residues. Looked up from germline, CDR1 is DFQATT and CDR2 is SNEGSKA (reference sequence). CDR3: CSATRTGAYHNEQFF. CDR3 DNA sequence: TGCAGTGCTACGCGGACAGGGGCTTACCACAATGAGCAGTTCTTC.

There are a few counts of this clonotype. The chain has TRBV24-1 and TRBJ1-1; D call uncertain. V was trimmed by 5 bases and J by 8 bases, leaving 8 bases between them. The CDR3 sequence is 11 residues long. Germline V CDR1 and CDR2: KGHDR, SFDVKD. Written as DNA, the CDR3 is TGTGCCACCAGTGCCTGGGGAGAAGCTTTCTTT. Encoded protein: CATSAWGEAFF.

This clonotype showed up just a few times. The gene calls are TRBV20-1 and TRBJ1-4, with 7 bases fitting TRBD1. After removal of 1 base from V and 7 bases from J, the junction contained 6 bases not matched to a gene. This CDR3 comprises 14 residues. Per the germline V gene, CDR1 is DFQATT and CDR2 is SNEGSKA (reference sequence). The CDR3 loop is CSARAAGGVEKLFF. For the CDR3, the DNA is TGCAGTGCTAGAGCGGCAGGGGGGGTTGAAAAACTGTTTTTT.